One sample yielded the 20 T cell receptor beta chains listed below, sequenced in a study of cytomegalovirus exposure and HLA in healthy donors. Primers for the PCR totalled 60 Vbeta and 13 Jbeta. Repertoires were generated with immunoSEQ multiplex PCR, while TCRdb's copy carries only in-frame clones and drops some. The sample contains about 110,000 clones, around 86% of which appear only once. Source material: PBMCs. The receptors here all came from a man aged 35-49 years in good health and CMV-seronegative.

This clone came up once. This chain connects TRBV6-5 to TRBJ2-7, with a possible D match to TRBD2 (6 bases). The germline gives CDR1 MNHEY, CDR2 SVGAGI. The ends were cut back, 5 bases at V and 2 bases at J, with 10 bases in the middle. The CDR3 contains 13 residues. CDR3 in DNA: TGTGCCAGCAGTGCCGGGACTCCCTACGAGCAGTACTTC. As protein: CASSAGTPYEQYF.

This clone was found once. The chain combines TRBV30 with TRBJ2-5, with 7 nucleotides matching TRBD1. Unmatched junction bases numbered 4, after V lost 4 bases and J lost 2 bases. Germline V gives CDR1 GTSNPN, CDR2 SVGIG (reference sequence). The CDR3 has 13 amino acids. CDR3 region: CAWNRGSQETQYF. In nucleotides, the CDR3 is TGTGCCTGGAACAGGGGCAGTCAAGAGACCCAGTACTTC.

The chain carries TRBV5-6 and TRBJ1-1, with TRBD1 as a possible D gene (5 bases). Trimming pared 0 bases from V and 4 bases from J, leaving 13 bases between. The CDR3 is 15 residues long. CDR1 and CDR2 (germline): SGHDT, YYEEEE. CDR3 amino acids: CASSLGQLGRTEAFF. CDR3 bases: TGTGCCAGCAGCTTGGGACAGCTAGGACGCACTGAAGCTTTCTTT.

The chain has TRBV28 and TRBJ1-1, with 9 nucleotides matching TRBD1. The CDR3 length is 14 residues. The V and J ends lost 6 bases and 7 bases, in that order; junction bases with no gene match: 9. Germline-derived CDR1 and CDR2 are MDHEN and SYDVKM. CDR3 loop: CASRPTGGWGEAFF. CDR3 nucleotides: TGTGCCAGCAGGCCGACAGGGGGATGGGGTGAAGCTTTCTTT.

The V call is TRBV7-2, the J call TRBJ2-5; 7 nucleotides align to TRBD2. The CDR3 extends over 15 amino acids. The ends lost 5 bases at V and 1 base at J; junction bases unmatched: 7. The V gene's germline CDR1 is SGHTA and CDR2 FQGNSA. CDR3 coding DNA: TGTGCCAGCAGCCCGGGACTACCGCTCCAAGAGACCCAGTACTTC. Its protein product is CASSPGLPLQETQYF.

The gene calls are TRBV6-6 and TRBJ1-5, with a possible D match to TRBD1 (6 bases). The CDR3 has 15 amino acids. Germline CDR1 MNHNY, CDR2 SVGAGI (reference sequence). Trimming pared 2 bases from V and 1 base from J, leaving 9 bases between. CDR3: CASSYQQGSNQPQHF. The CDR3, as DNA: TGTGCCAGCAGTTACCAACAGGGCAGCAATCAGCCCCAGCATTTT.

The chain joins TRBV27 to TRBJ1-1; maybe TRBD1 (5 bases). Looked up from germline, CDR1 is MNHEY and CDR2 is SMNVEV (reference sequence). Trimming removed 3 bases at V and 6 bases at J, with 11 bases between. This CDR3 is built from 13 residues. This CDR3 reads CASSFRGAAEAFF. In DNA, the CDR3 is TGTGCCAGCAGTTTTCGTGGGGCGGCTGAAGCTTTCTTT.

J is TRBJ1-2 and V is TRBV6-1; D is undetermined. The germline V gene encodes CDR1 MNHNS and CDR2 SASEGT. V lost 9 bases, J lost 8 bases, and 19 bases lay in between. The CDR3 extends over 13 amino acids. The DNA for the CDR3 is TGTGCCAGTAAACAAAACTCAACGGGGGGCTACACCTTC. This codes for CASKQNSTGGYTF.

The chain recombines TRBV6-1 with TRBJ2-7, with D tentatively TRBD1 (5 bases). The CDR3 is made up of 15 amino acids. The V end lost 3 bases, the J end lost 1 base, and 13 bases lay between the germline ends. CDR1 and CDR2 (germline): MNHNS, SASEGT. CDR3 DNA: TGTGCCAGCAGTGATTTGACAGTCGGGTCCTACGAGCAGTACTTC. Encoded protein: CASSDLTVGSYEQYF.

This chain uses TRBV6-5 with TRBJ1-1; 7 bases fit TRBD1. The J segment lost 8 bases and the V segment lost 2 bases, leaving 8 bases of the junction unmatched. Germline-derived CDR1 and CDR2 are MNHEY and SVGAGI. The CDR3 has 14 residues. CDR3: CASSYTGTAREAFF. CDR3 bases: TGTGCCAGCAGTTACACCGGGACAGCCCGAGAAGCTTTCTTT.

CDR3 protein: CASSESGGFSNQPQHF. The CDR3 DNA follows: TGTGCCAGCAGTGAAAGTGGGGGGTTTAGCAATCAGCCCCAGCATTTT. The chain has TRBV6-1 and TRBJ1-5; tentative D call: TRBD1 (5 bases). The V and J ends lost 2 bases and 0 bases respectively, with 11 bases between them. Germline CDR1 is MNHNS and CDR2 is SASEGT. CDR3 length: 16 amino acids.

This chain connects TRBV9 to TRBJ1-2; 12 bases align to TRBD1. CDR3 length: 14 residues. The junction had 6 bases not matched to a gene; V was cut back by 4 bases and J by 8 bases. Germline assignment: CDR1 SGDLS and CDR2 YYNGEE. The CDR3 reads CASSSGQGAWGYTF. DNA for the CDR3: TGTGCCAGCAGCTCGGGACAGGGGGCCTGGGGCTACACCTTC.

The chain employs TRBV9 and TRBJ1-2; D perhaps matches TRBD1 (5 bases). The CDR3 loop spans 13 amino acids. Trimming removed 2 bases from V and 8 bases from J, with 13 bases in between. Germline assignment: CDR1 SGDLS and CDR2 YYNGEE. The CDR3 DNA reads TGTGCCAGCAGCGTTGTCCGGGGGAGAGGCTACACCTTC. It codes for CASSVVRGRGYTF.

Here the CDR3 DNA reads TGTGCCAGCAGTGAAAGTCTAGCTAACTATGGCTACACCTTC. Its translation is CASSESLANYGYTF. The gene calls are TRBV2 and TRBJ1-2, with D unresolved. Germline V gene lookup returns CDR1 SNHLY and CDR2 FYNNEI. The CDR3 spans 14 residues. V lost 2 bases to trimming and J lost 0 bases, with 7 bases between them.

The chain links TRBV4-2 to TRBJ2-1; TRBD2 matches 8 bases. Looked up from germline, CDR1 is LGHNA and CDR2 is YNFKEQ. V gave up 1 base and J gave up 4 bases; unmatched junction bases: 9. The CDR3 totals 17 residues. This CDR3 reads CASSQVPGTSGYNEQFF. The CDR3 coding sequence is TGTGCCAGCAGCCAAGTTCCAGGGACTAGTGGATACAATGAGCAGTTCTTC.

V is TRBV5-4 and J is TRBJ1-1; no clear D. Germline V lookup: CDR1 SGHNT, CDR2 YYREEE (reference sequence). Trimming stripped 0 bases from V and 6 bases from J, with 9 bases between. The CDR3 spans 13 residues. The CDR3, as DNA: TGTGCCAGCAGCTTGGGGCAAACCGCTGAAGCTTTCTTT. The encoded protein is CASSLGQTAEAFF.

This clone was detected only a few times. This chain joins TRBV7-8 and TRBJ1-2; perhaps TRBD1 as D (6 bases). Germline assignment: CDR1 SGHVS and CDR2 FQNEAQ. Trimming removed 6 bases at V and 6 bases at J, with 11 bases between. This CDR3 region has 12 residues. The CDR3 here is CASSGDTDGYTF. CDR3 bases: TGTGCCAGCAGTGGGGACACGGATGGCTACACCTTC.

This clone was seen just once. The chain links TRBV27 to TRBJ1-1; no reliable D call. V lost 5 bases, J lost 5 bases, and 18 bases lay in between. The CDR3 extends over 15 amino acids. In germline, CDR1 is MNHEY, CDR2 SMNVEV (reference sequence). This CDR3 is CASSPTGRARTEAFF. CDR3 in DNA: TGTGCCAGCAGTCCCACCGGGCGGGCGAGAACTGAAGCTTTCTTT.

V gene TRBV2 combines with J gene TRBJ1-2; no firm D call. Trimming took off 3 bases at V and 6 bases at J, with 11 bases between the two ends. The CDR3 length is 13 residues. The germline gives CDR1 SNHLY, CDR2 FYNNEI. CDR3 sequence reads: CASSDRVSHGYTF. The DNA for the CDR3 is TGTGCCAGCAGTGACCGGGTGTCGCATGGCTACACCTTC.

V usage is TRBV28 and J usage is TRBJ2-5; unclear D gene. Trimming stripped 7 bases from V and 5 bases from J, with 8 bases between. This CDR3 region has 11 residues. CDR1 is MDHEN, CDR2 SYDVKM, per germline. CDR3 loop: CASTSQETQYF. The DNA for the CDR3 is TGTGCCAGCACCTCTCAGGAGACCCAGTACTTC.